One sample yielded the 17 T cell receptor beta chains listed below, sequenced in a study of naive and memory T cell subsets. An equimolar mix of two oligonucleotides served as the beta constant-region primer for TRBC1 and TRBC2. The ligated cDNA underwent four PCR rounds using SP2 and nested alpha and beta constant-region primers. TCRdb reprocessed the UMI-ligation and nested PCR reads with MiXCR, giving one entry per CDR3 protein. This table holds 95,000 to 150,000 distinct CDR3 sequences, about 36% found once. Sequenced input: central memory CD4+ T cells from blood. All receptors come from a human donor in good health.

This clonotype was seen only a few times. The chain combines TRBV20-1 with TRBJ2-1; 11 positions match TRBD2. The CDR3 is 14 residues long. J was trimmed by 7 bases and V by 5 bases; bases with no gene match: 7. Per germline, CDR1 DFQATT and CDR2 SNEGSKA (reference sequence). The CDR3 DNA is TGCAGTGCTGGTTTGGCTAGCGGGAGGAATGAGCAGTTCTTC. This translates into CSAGLASGRNEQFF.

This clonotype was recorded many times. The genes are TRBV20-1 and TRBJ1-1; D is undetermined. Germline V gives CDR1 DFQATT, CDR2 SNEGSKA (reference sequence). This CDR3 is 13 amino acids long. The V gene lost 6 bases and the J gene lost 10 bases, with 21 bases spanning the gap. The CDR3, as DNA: TGCAGTGCCTCGATGGTCAACGCGGTAAGAGCTTTCTTT. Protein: CSASMVNAVRAFF.

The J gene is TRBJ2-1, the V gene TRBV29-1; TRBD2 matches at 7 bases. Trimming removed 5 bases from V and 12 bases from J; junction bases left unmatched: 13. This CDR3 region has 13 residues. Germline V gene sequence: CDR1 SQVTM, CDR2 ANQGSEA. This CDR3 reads CSVHPTAGSLQFF. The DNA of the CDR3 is TGCAGCGTTCACCCCACAGCGGGATCCCTGCAGTTCTTC.

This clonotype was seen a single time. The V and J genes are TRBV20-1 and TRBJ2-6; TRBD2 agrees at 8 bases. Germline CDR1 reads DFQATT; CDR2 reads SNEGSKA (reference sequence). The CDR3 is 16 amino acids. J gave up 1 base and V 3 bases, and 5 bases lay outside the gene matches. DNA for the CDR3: TGCAGTGCTAGCGGGAGGGCCGAATCTGGGGCCAACGTCCTGACTTTC. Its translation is CSASGRAESGANVLTF.

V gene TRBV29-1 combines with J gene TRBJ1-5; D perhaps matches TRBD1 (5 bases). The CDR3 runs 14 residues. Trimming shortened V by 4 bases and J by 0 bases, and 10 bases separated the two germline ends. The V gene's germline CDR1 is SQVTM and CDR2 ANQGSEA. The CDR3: CSVVEGNSNQPQHF. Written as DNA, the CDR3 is TGCAGCGTTGTTGAGGGGAATAGCAATCAGCCCCAGCATTTT.

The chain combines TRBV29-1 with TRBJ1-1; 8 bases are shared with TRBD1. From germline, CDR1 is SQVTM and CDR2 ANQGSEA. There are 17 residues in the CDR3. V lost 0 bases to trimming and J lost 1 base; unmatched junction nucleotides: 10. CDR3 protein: CSVEDRGPSERNTEAFF. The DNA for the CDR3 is TGCAGCGTTGAAGACAGGGGGCCCTCTGAACGGAACACTGAAGCTTTCTTT.

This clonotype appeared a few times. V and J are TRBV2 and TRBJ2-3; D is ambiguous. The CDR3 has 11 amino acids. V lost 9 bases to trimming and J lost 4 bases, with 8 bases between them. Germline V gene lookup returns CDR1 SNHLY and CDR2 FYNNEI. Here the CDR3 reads CASCVADTQYF. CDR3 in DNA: TGTGCCAGTTGCGTCGCAGATACGCAGTATTTT.

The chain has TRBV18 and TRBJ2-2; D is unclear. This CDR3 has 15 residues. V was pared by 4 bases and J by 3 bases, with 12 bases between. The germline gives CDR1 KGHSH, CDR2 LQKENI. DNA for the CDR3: TGTGCCAGCTCACTCCGACCAGCGCACACCGGGGAGCTGTTTTTT. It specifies CASSLRPAHTGELFF.

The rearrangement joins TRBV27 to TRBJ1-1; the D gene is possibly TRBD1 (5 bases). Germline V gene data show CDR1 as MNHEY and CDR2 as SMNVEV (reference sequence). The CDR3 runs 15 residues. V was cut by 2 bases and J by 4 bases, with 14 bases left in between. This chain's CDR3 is CASSLGGAWVTEAFF. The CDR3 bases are TGTGCCAGCAGTTTAGGAGGGGCGTGGGTCACTGAAGCTTTCTTT.

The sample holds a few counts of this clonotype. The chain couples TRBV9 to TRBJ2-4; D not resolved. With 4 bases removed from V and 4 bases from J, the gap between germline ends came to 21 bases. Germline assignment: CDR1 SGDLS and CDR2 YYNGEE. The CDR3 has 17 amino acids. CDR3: CASSTPLAQRGKNIQYF. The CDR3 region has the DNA TGTGCCAGCAGCACCCCCCTGGCCCAAAGAGGTAAAAACATTCAGTACTTC.

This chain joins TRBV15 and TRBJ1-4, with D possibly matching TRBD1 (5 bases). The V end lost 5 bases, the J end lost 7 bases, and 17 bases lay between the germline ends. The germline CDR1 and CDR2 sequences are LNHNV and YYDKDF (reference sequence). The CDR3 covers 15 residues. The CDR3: CATSRKQAGLEKLFF. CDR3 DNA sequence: TGTGCCACCAGCCGAAAACAGGCGGGGCTTGAAAAACTGTTTTTT.

The CDR3 spells CSARVAEASGSPLHF. Written as DNA, the CDR3 is TGCAGTGCTAGAGTGGCGGAAGCATCGGGTTCACCCCTCCACTTT. J is TRBJ1-6 and V is TRBV20-1, with D uncertain. From germline, CDR1 is DFQATT and CDR2 SNEGSKA (reference sequence). The CDR3 runs 15 residues. Trimming pared 1 base from V and 9 bases from J, leaving 16 bases between.

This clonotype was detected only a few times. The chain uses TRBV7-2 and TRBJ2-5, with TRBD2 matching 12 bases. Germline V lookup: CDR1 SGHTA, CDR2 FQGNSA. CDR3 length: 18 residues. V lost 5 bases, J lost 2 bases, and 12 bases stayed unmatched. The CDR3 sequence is CASSPRLAGVPSQETQYF. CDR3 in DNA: TGTGCCAGCAGCCCACGACTAGCGGGAGTGCCATCGCAAGAGACCCAGTACTTC. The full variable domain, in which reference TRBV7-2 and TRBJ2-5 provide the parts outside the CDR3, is GAGVSQSPSNKVTEKGKDVELRCDPISGHTALYWYRQSLGQGLEFLIYFQGNSAPDKSGLPSDRFSAERTGGSVSTLTIQRTQQEDSAVYLCASSPRLAGVPSQETQYFGPGTRLLVL.

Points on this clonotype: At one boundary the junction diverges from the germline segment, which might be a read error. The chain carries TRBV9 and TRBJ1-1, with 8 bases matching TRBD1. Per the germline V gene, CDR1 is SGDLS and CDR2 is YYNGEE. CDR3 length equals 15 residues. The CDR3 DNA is TGTGCCAGCAGCGTCACCTTGTATCCGGGACAGGACTTCGTCTTT. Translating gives CASSVTLYPGQDFVF.

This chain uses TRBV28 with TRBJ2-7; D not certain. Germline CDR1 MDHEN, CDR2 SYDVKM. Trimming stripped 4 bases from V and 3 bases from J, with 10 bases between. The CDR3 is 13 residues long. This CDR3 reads CASSSPINYEQYF. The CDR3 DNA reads TGTGCCAGCAGTTCCCCCATTAACTACGAGCAGTACTTC.

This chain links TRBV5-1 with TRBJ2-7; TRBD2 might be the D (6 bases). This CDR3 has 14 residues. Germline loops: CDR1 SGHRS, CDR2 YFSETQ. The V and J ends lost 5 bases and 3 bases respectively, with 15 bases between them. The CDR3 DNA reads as TGCGCCAGCAGATTAAGGGACTCACTCTACGAGCAGTACTTC. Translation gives CASRLRDSLYEQYF.

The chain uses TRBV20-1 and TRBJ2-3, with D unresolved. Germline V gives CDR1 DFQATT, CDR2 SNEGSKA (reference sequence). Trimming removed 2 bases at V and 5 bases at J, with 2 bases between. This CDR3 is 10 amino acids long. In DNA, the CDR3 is TGCAGTGCTAGATTAGATACGCAGTATTTT. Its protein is CSARLDTQYF.